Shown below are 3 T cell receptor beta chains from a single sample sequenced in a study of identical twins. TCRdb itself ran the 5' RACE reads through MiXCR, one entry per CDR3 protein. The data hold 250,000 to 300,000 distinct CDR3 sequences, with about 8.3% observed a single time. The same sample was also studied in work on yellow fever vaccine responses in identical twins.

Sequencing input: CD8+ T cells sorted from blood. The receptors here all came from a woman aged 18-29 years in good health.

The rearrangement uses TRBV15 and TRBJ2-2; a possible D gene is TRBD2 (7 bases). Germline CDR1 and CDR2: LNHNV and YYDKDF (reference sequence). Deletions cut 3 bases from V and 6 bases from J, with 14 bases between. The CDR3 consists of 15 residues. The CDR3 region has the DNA TGTGCCACCAGCAGCCCGGGGGGCGTTCCCGGGGAGCTGTTTTTT. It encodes CATSSPGGVPGELFF. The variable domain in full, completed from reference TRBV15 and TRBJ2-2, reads DAMVIQNPRYQVTQFGKPVTLSCSQTLNHNVMYWYQQKSSQAPKLLFHYYDKDFNNEADTPDNFQSRRPNTSFCFLDIRSPGLGDTAMYLCATSSPGGVPGELFFGEGSRLTVL.

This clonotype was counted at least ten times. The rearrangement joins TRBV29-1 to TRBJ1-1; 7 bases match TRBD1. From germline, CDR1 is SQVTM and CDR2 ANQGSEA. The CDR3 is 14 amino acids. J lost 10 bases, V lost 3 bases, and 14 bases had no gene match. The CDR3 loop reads CSVDSPGQVEGAFF. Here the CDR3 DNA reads TGCAGCGTTGATTCCCCCGGACAGGTCGAGGGAGCTTTCTTT.

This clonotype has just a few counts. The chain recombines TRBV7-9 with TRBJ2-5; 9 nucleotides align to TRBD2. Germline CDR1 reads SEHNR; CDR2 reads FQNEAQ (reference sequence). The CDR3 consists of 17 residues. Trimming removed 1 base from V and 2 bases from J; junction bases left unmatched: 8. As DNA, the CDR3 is TGTGCCAGCAGCTTAGACGAACTAGCGGGTCCACAAGAGACCCAGTACTTC. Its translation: CASSLDELAGPQETQYF.